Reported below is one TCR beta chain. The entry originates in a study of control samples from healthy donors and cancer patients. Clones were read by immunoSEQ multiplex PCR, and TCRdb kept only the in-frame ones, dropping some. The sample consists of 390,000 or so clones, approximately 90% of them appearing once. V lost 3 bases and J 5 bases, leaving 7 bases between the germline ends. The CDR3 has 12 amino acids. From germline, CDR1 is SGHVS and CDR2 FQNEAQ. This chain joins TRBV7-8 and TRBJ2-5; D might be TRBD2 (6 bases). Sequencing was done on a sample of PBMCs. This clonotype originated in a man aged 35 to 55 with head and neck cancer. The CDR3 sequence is CASSLAGETQYF. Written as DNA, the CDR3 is TGTGCCAGCAGCTTGGCGGGGGAGACCCAGTACTTC. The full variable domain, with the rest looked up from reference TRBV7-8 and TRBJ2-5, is GAGVSQSPRYKVAKRGQDVALRCDPISGHVSLFWYQQALGQGPEFLTYFQNEAQLDKSGLPSDRFFAERPEGSVSTLKIQRTQQEDSAVYLCASSLAGETQYFGPGTRLLVL.